This is a list of T cell receptor beta chains from one sample in a study of radiation and T cells in renal cell carcinoma. The repertoire was sequenced with immunoSEQ multiplex PCR; TCRdb's copy has only in-frame clones and lacks some. The table records over 60,000 clones, about 86% of them present only once. The starting material was blood, obtained from a patient whose treatment included radiotherapy and nephrectomy. The receptors stem from a woman aged 45-65 years with renal cell carcinoma. Each CDR3 is given with its conserved first and last residue. D genes are given only for firm matches. The size of a clone is reported for some rows only, either as once, few or many, or as a class for expanded clones.

clone_size: -
j_call: TRBJ2-7
v_call: TRBV19
d_call: -
cdr3_aa: CASSTRLGGGYEQYF
cdr3_nt: TGTGCCAGTAGTACACGACTGGGTGGGGGCTACGAGCAGTACTTC

clone_size: -
j_call: TRBJ2-2
v_call: TRBV19
d_call: -
cdr3_aa: CASSRYPGQNTGELFF
cdr3_nt: TGTGCCAGTAGTAGATACCCGGGACAGAACACCGGGGAGCTGTTTTTT

clone_size: once
j_call: TRBJ1-2
v_call: TRBV5-1
d_call: TRBD1
cdr3_aa: CASSLGDRYGYTF
cdr3_nt: TGCGCCAGCAGCTTGGGGGACAGATATGGCTACACCTTC

clone_size: once
j_call: TRBJ2-7
v_call: TRBV15
d_call: -
cdr3_aa: CATSSGQNYEQYF
cdr3_nt: TGTGCCACCAGCAGTGGGCAGAACTACGAGCAGTACTTC

clone_size: once
j_call: TRBJ2-7
v_call: TRBV5-4
d_call: TRBD2
cdr3_aa: CASSSLRGAGGEQYF
cdr3_nt: TGTGCCAGCAGCTCCTTGCGCGGAGCGGGAGGCGAGCAGTACTTC

clone_size: -
j_call: TRBJ2-5
v_call: TRBV7-2
d_call: -
cdr3_aa: CASSATRGETQYF
cdr3_nt: TGTGCCAGCAGCGCAACAAGGGGGGAGACCCAGTACTTC

clone_size: -
j_call: TRBJ1-6
v_call: TRBV5-1
d_call: -
cdr3_aa: CASSPAEGYNSPLHF
cdr3_nt: TGCGCCAGCAGCCCCGCGGAGGGCTATAATTCACCCCTCCACTTT

clone_size: -
j_call: TRBJ2-1
v_call: TRBV30
d_call: TRBD1
cdr3_aa: CAWSRGSDNEQFF
cdr3_nt: TGTGCCTGGAGCAGGGGGAGCGACAATGAGCAGTTCTTC

clone_size: once
j_call: TRBJ2-3
v_call: TRBV6-5
d_call: -
cdr3_aa: CASSRAGDTQYF
cdr3_nt: TGTGCCAGCAGTCGGGCGGGGGATACGCAGTATTTT

clone_size: -
j_call: TRBJ1-5
v_call: TRBV7-8
d_call: TRBD1
cdr3_aa: CASSSTGFSNQPQHF
cdr3_nt: TGTGCCAGCAGCTCGACAGGGTTTAGCAATCAGCCCCAGCATTTT

clone_size: -
j_call: TRBJ2-7
v_call: TRBV27
d_call: TRBD2
cdr3_aa: CASSLLAGVRHEQYF
cdr3_nt: TGTGCCAGCAGTCTACTAGCGGGAGTTCGCCACGAGCAGTACTTC

clone_size: -
j_call: TRBJ1-1
v_call: TRBV19
d_call: -
cdr3_aa: CATVSHTEAFF
cdr3_nt: TGTGCCACCGTGTCACACACTGAAGCTTTCTTT

clone_size: once
j_call: TRBJ2-4
v_call: TRBV19
d_call: -
cdr3_aa: CAPYAGPKNIQYF
cdr3_nt: TGTGCCCCCTATGCTGGGCCCAAAAACATTCAGTACTTC

clone_size: -
j_call: TRBJ1-2
v_call: TRBV5-1
d_call: TRBD1
cdr3_aa: CASSSGQTNYGYTF
cdr3_nt: TGCGCCAGCAGCTCGGGACAGACTAACTATGGCTACACCTTC

clone_size: -
j_call: TRBJ1-1
v_call: TRBV7-9
d_call: -
cdr3_aa: CASRGGPTEAFF
cdr3_nt: TGTGCCAGCAGAGGGGGGCCCACTGAAGCTTTCTTT

clone_size: -
j_call: TRBJ2-1
v_call: TRBV7-9
d_call: -
cdr3_aa: CASSFGTGVNEQFF
cdr3_nt: TGTGCCAGCAGCTTTGGGACGGGGGTCAATGAGCAGTTCTTC

clone_size: -
j_call: TRBJ2-2
v_call: TRBV27
d_call: TRBD2
cdr3_aa: CASSFGAVFRGGLAGLGELFF
cdr3_nt: TGTGCCAGCTCCTTCGGGGCAGTATTCCGCGGTGGACTAGCGGGACTCGGGGAGCTGTTTTTT

clone_size: few
j_call: TRBJ1-5
v_call: TRBV7-9
d_call: -
cdr3_aa: CASSRDNQPQHF
cdr3_nt: TGTGCCAGCAGCCGCGACAATCAGCCCCAGCATTTT

clone_size: -
j_call: TRBJ2-7
v_call: TRBV5-1
d_call: -
cdr3_aa: CASTLGGGTSYEQYF
cdr3_nt: TGCGCCAGCACCCTCGGAGGCGGGACCTCCTACGAGCAGTACTTC

clone_size: -
j_call: TRBJ2-6
v_call: TRBV9
d_call: -
cdr3_aa: CASSVGRPPNVLTF
cdr3_nt: TGTGCCAGCAGCGTAGGGAGACCCCCCAACGTCCTGACTTTC

clone_size: -
j_call: TRBJ1-2
v_call: TRBV7-8
d_call: TRBD1
cdr3_aa: CASTLGTGGNGYTF
cdr3_nt: TGTGCCAGCACCCTAGGGACAGGGGGCAATGGCTACACCTTC

clone_size: -
j_call: TRBJ2-3
v_call: TRBV28
d_call: -
cdr3_aa: CASSRASDTQYF
cdr3_nt: TGTGCCAGCAGCCGAGCCTCAGATACGCAGTATTTT

clone_size: -
j_call: TRBJ1-4
v_call: TRBV28
d_call: -
cdr3_aa: CASSLGENEKLFF
cdr3_nt: TGTGCCAGCAGTTTGGGCGAAAATGAAAAACTGTTTTTT

clone_size: -
j_call: TRBJ1-2
v_call: TRBV6-5
d_call: TRBD1
cdr3_aa: CASSYSTGPYGYTF
cdr3_nt: TGTGCCAGCAGTTACTCGACAGGGCCCTATGGCTACACCTTC

clone_size: -
j_call: TRBJ1-1
v_call: TRBV7-2
d_call: -
cdr3_aa: CASSQGGRPEAFF
cdr3_nt: TGTGCCAGCAGCCAAGGGGGGAGGCCTGAAGCTTTCTTT

clone_size: -
j_call: TRBJ2-5
v_call: TRBV29-1
d_call: TRBD2
cdr3_aa: CSVQRLRTSGGEETQYF
cdr3_nt: TGCAGCGTTCAAAGATTGAGGACTAGCGGGGGGGAAGAGACCCAGTACTTC

clone_size: -
j_call: TRBJ1-4
v_call: TRBV4-3
d_call: -
cdr3_aa: CASSQGGVRGEKLFF
cdr3_nt: TGCGCCAGCAGCCAAGGGGGGGTGCGGGGTGAAAAACTGTTTTTT

clone_size: once
j_call: TRBJ2-3
v_call: TRBV6-4
d_call: -
cdr3_aa: CASSRDPSTDTQYF
cdr3_nt: TGTGCCAGCAGCAGGGACCCCAGCACAGATACGCAGTATTTT

clone_size: -
j_call: TRBJ1-1
v_call: TRBV19
d_call: -
cdr3_aa: CASSIPGSTEAFF
cdr3_nt: TGTGCCAGTAGTATTCCTGGTAGTACTGAAGCTTTCTTT

clone_size: -
j_call: TRBJ2-5
v_call: TRBV18
d_call: -
cdr3_aa: CASSPPGATQETQYF
cdr3_nt: TGTGCCAGCTCACCACCGGGGGCGACTCAAGAGACCCAGTACTTC

clone_size: -
j_call: TRBJ1-1
v_call: TRBV6-6
d_call: TRBD1
cdr3_aa: CASSYAGQGNTEAFF
cdr3_nt: TGTGCCAGCAGTTACGCCGGACAGGGGAACACTGAAGCTTTCTTT

clone_size: -
j_call: TRBJ1-6
v_call: TRBV9
d_call: TRBD1
cdr3_aa: CASSGQGARNSPLHF
cdr3_nt: TGTGCCAGCAGCGGACAGGGGGCCCGGAATTCACCCCTCCACTTT

clone_size: -
j_call: TRBJ1-2
v_call: TRBV6-5
d_call: -
cdr3_aa: CASSPPLGGYTF
cdr3_nt: TGTGCCAGCAGTCCACCTCTGGGGGGCTACACCTTC

clone_size: -
j_call: TRBJ2-7
v_call: TRBV7-2
d_call: TRBD2
cdr3_aa: CASTIAGEIYEQYF
cdr3_nt: TGTGCCAGCACCATTGCGGGGGAAATCTACGAGCAGTACTTC

clone_size: once
j_call: TRBJ1-1
v_call: TRBV6-1
d_call: -
cdr3_aa: CASVEQGWGTEAFF
cdr3_nt: TGTGCCAGCGTCGAACAGGGTTGGGGCACTGAAGCTTTCTTT